The T cell receptor beta chain described here comes from a study of cytomegalovirus exposure and HLA in healthy donors. 13 Jbeta primers and 60 Vbeta primers were used for the PCR. In the original processing: Unique TCR beta chains numbered 80 million to 95 million in a later analysis, with around 10 million shared. Clones were sequenced by immunoSEQ multiplex PCR, and TCRdb holds only the in-frame ones, with some missing. V and J calls and clone size are those listed in that table; D and trimming were worked out from the DNA. Of roughly 180,000 clones in the sample, about 68% are singletons; the top ten hold around 2.4%. Turning to this clone: Its antigen is not identified.

The CDR3 is made up of 16 amino acids. The germline gives CDR1 SGHDT, CDR2 YYEEEE. V was clipped by 4 bases and J by 6 bases; unmatched bases: 6. Study-wide findings and caveats: The study put 150 or so TCR beta chains on its list as cytomegalovirus-associated. Some highly shared sequence variants likely arose as a pipeline artifact. V segments that were indistinguishable, TRBV6-2 and TRBV6-3 among them, were omitted from analysis.

This TCR was sampled from a female donor in good health and CMV-seronegative. Material: PBMCs. The chain is built from TRBV5-6 and TRBJ2-3; TRBD2 matches 15 bases. The CDR3 is CASSGGLAGGRDTQYF. CDR3 bases: TGTGCCAGCAGCGGGGGACTAGCGGGGGGTAGGGATACGCAGTATTTT.